What follows are 5 T cell receptor beta chains derived from one specimen sequenced in a study of patients and donors after allogeneic stem cell transplantation (dated by TCRdb to 2018 to 2021). The library was produced with RT-PCR. The sample was run on a NextSeq 550. TCRdb trimmed the raw reads at Q25, called clones with MiXCR and kept productive beta chains. All rows with the same CDR3 protein become a single entry with the most common DNA and genes. A total of roughly 940,000 distinct CDR3 sequences appear in this sample, more than 15% of them only once. Of the sample, under 6.5% is held by the ten largest clones. Sequencing was carried out using blood, either unsorted or a sorted T cell fraction (not recorded which). These receptors were obtained from a human donor who was either an allogeneic HSCT recipient or a stem cell or donor lymphocyte infusion donor (not recorded which). It is not recorded whose cells these are; they may come from a transplant donor.

This chain joins TRBV6-5 and TRBJ2-7; TRBD1 agrees at 9 bases. Trimming removed 0 bases from V and 9 bases from J; junction bases left unmatched: 9. CDR3 size: 15 residues. Germline V gene sequence: CDR1 MNHEY, CDR2 SVGAGI. CDR3 sequence (DNA): TGTGCCAGCAGTTACTCGACAGGGGGTGAGGGCGGGCAGTACTTC. Protein sequence: CASSYSTGGEGGQYF.

V gene TRBV27 combines with J gene TRBJ2-7; 11 bases are a match to TRBD2. The ends lost 5 bases at V and 1 base at J; junction bases unmatched: 7. Germline V gives CDR1 MNHEY, CDR2 SMNVEV (reference sequence). This CDR3 has 16 amino acids. CDR3 nucleotides: TGTGCCAGCAGTCCGAAAAGACTAGCGGGATCCTACGAGCAGTACTTC. Protein product: CASSPKRLAGSYEQYF.

This clonotype was seen more than once but under ten times. The DNA of the CDR3 is TGCGCCAGCAGCCTGATGGGAATTTCTAATGAGCAGTTCTTC. It yields the protein CASSLMGISNEQFF. V is TRBV4-1 and J is TRBJ2-1; D is unclear. The germline V and J ends were trimmed by 4 bases and 7 bases, with 14 bases remaining between them. Germline values: CDR1 MGHRA, CDR2 YSYEKL. This CDR3 has 14 amino acids.

The chain's CDR3 is CASSPRTGGLSYEQYF. The CDR3 DNA is TGTGCCAGCTCACCAAGGACAGGGGGTCTCTCCTACGAGCAGTACTTC. The genes are TRBV18 and TRBJ2-7; TRBD1 agrees at 10 bases. The germline V gene encodes CDR1 KGHSH and CDR2 LQKENI. The CDR3 sequence is 16 residues long. Unmatched junction bases numbered 4, after V lost 2 bases and J lost 0 bases.

The chain joins TRBV24-1 to TRBJ2-2; D tentatively fits TRBD1 or TRBD2 (6 bases each). Trimming stripped 4 bases from V and 4 bases from J, with 21 bases between. CDR1 is KGHDR, CDR2 SFDVKD, per germline. This CDR3 is 18 amino acids long. The CDR3 here is CATSDSRRGTIATGELFF. Here the CDR3 DNA reads TGTGCCACCAGTGACTCACGGAGGGGGACGATAGCCACCGGGGAGCTGTTTTTT.